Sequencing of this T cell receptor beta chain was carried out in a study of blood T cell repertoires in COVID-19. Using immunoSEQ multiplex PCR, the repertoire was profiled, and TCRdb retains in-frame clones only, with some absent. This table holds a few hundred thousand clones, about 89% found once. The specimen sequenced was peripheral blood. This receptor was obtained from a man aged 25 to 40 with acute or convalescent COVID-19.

CDR3 protein: CASSIGVGAYNEQFF. The DNA for the CDR3 is TGTGCCAGTAGTATAGGTGTGGGCGCCTACAATGAGCAGTTCTTC. This chain joins TRBV19 and TRBJ2-1; D not resolved. The V end lost 1 base, the J end lost 2 bases, and 9 bases lay between the germline ends. This CDR3 contains 15 residues. Per germline, CDR1 LNHDA and CDR2 SQIVND (reference sequence).